This T cell receptor beta chain was identified in a study of neurological immune-mediated disorders. Study findings and constraints: Repertoires from 18 of 34 multiple sclerosis patients grouped phylogenetically into a related-CDR3 cluster, suggesting a possible signature. Private repertoires in all groups were suggested by the finding that expanded clones across subjects shared no CDR3 amino acid sequences.

Time point: longitudinal time-point 2. Unsorted libraries were generated from 2 million PBMCs. These cells had been stored in RNAlater at -80 C. This clonotype has a count of ten or more. What it recognizes is unknown. The germline V gene has CDR1 SGHRS and CDR2 YFSETQ. The germline V and J ends were trimmed by 3 bases and 5 bases, with 11 bases remaining between them. This CDR3 has 14 amino acids. 5'RACE with 10-nucleotide random UMIs produced the cDNA. TCRdb processed the 5' RACE reads anew with MiXCR; each CDR3 protein has one entry. The table records 70,000 to 90,000 distinct CDR3 sequences, around 6% of them present only once.

The rearrangement links TRBV5-1 to TRBJ2-2; D gene unclear. The sample comprised PBMCs. This receptor was obtained from a woman aged 55-69 years with multiple sclerosis. CDR3 protein: CASSSKSDTGELFF. The CDR3 DNA reads TGCGCCAGCAGCTCCAAGTCCGATACCGGGGAGCTGTTTTTT.